This is a list of T cell receptor beta chains from one sample in a study of regulatory T cells in long-lasting Graves disease. One entry per CDR3 protein, called by TCRdb with MiXCR from the multiplex PCR reads. The table lists 400,000 to 550,000 distinct CDR3 sequences, under 15% of them singletons, with approximately 15% in the top ten. The same data also contributed to another study, on T cells in Graves' hyperthyroidism and ophthalmopathy.

This specimen was peripheral blood mononuclear cells (PBMCs), taken at new diagnosis, from a patient treated with antithyroid drugs. These TCRs come from a woman aged 25 to 39 with Graves disease. Both conserved end residues are part of each CDR3. The D gene is left open where the match is weak. Part of the rows lack a size; the others show once, few, many or a class for expanded clones.

clone size,J gene,D gene,V gene,CDR3 DNA,CDR3 protein
-,TRBJ1-5,-,TRBV12-5,TGTGCTAGTGGTTTGCCACAAGAGCCCCAGCATTTT,CASGLPQEPQHF
-,TRBJ1-1,-,TRBV6-2/TRBV6-3,TGTGCCAGCAATCTCCTCCGAGGATTTAGGAACACTGAAGCTTTCTTT,CASNLLRGFRNTEAFF
-,TRBJ1-1,TRBD1,TRBV10-3,TGTGCCACCCGACCGGACAGGGGGCGAAACACTGAAGCTTTCTTT,CATRPDRGRNTEAFF
-,TRBJ2-5,TRBD1,TRBV29-1,TGCAGCGTCATCGGGACAGGGGGGCCGATGGAGGAGACCCAGTACTTC,CSVIGTGGPMEETQYF
many,TRBJ2-1,TRBD2,TRBV9,TGTGCCAGCAGCGTAGGTGGCGGGAGGGCCCCAACTCACAATGAGCAGTTCTTC,CASSVGGGRAPTHNEQFF
few,TRBJ1-6,-,TRBV5-1,TGCGCCAGCAGCTCCTCCAATGGGGTTAATTCACCCCTCCACTTT,CASSSSNGVNSPLHF
many,TRBJ2-5,-,TRBV7-8,TGTGCCAGCAGCTTAGCTGTTTTGGGACCTTCAGAGACCCAGTACTTC,CASSLAVLGPSETQYF
-,TRBJ2-2,TRBD2,TRBV6-2/TRBV6-3,TGTGCCAGCAGTATAGGGACTAGCGGGAGACGAAGCACCGGGGAGCTGTTTTTT,CASSIGTSGRRSTGELFF
-,TRBJ2-1,TRBD2,TRBV9,TGTGCCGGCAGCGCTAGCGGGATATTTTACAATGAGCAGTTCTTC,CAGSASGIFYNEQFF
many,TRBJ1-3,-,TRBV2,TGTGCCAGCAGGGGACATGGACTAAACACCATATATTTT,CASRGHGLNTIYF
few,TRBJ2-7,-,TRBV7-2,TGTGCCAGCAGCTTAGACCGGAACTACGAGCAGTACTTC,CASSLDRNYEQYF
-,TRBJ1-2,-,TRBV20-1,TGCAGTGCTCCCTATAGGGGTGGCTACACCTTC,CSAPYRGGYTF
many,TRBJ1-5,TRBD1,TRBV28,TGTGCCAGCAGTCGAACAGGGGGCAATCAGCCCCAGCATTTT,CASSRTGGNQPQHF
-,TRBJ2-1,TRBD1,TRBV4-1,TGCGCCAGCAGCCAACCGGGACAGAACTCCTACAATGAGCAGTTCTTC,CASSQPGQNSYNEQFF
-,TRBJ2-7,TRBD2,TRBV7-9,TGTGCCAGCAGCCCCTTTCTAGCGGGAGTTCGAAGCGAGCAGTACTTC,CASSPFLAGVRSEQYF
many,TRBJ1-3,-,TRBV20-1,TGCAGTGCCCTCTCGGAAGGGTGGTATGGAAACACCATATATTTT,CSALSEGWYGNTIYF
many,TRBJ1-1,-,TRBV3-1,TGTGCCAGCAGCCAAGAGATAGGCTTGAACACTGAAGCTTTCTTT,CASSQEIGLNTEAFF
-,TRBJ2-7,TRBD2,TRBV12-3/TRBV12-4,TGTGCCAGCAGTTTAGCGCTATGGACTAGCGGGGGCTCCTACGAGCAGTACTTC,CASSLALWTSGGSYEQYF
-,TRBJ1-1,-,TRBV19,TGTGCCAGTAGTATAGAGGGGAGGCTAGGGAGACCTTTCTTT,CASSIEGRLGRPFF
-,TRBJ2-3,TRBD2,TRBV5-1,TGCGCCAGCAGCCTGAGACTAGCGGGAGTCACAGATACGCAGTATTTT,CASSLRLAGVTDTQYF
many,TRBJ2-5,-,TRBV7-2,TGTGCCAGCAGCCCGGCCCGGGTGGAGACCCAGTACTTC,CASSPARVETQYF
many,TRBJ1-2,-,TRBV5-1,TGCGCCAGCAGCTTGGATGGACAGCCTAACTATGGCTACACCTTC,CASSLDGQPNYGYTF
-,TRBJ1-5,-,TRBV30,TGTGCCTGGCAGCCGACAGGTGGGGCCTATCAGCCCCAGCATTTT,CAWQPTGGAYQPQHF
many,TRBJ1-4,TRBD1,TRBV12-3/TRBV12-4,TGTGCCAGCAGCCCGGACAGGGGGGATGAAAAACTGTTTTTT,CASSPDRGDEKLFF
many,TRBJ2-2,-,TRBV7-9,TGTGCCAGCAGCTTTTCTGGTCGGAACACCGGGGAGCTGTTTTTT,CASSFSGRNTGELFF
many,TRBJ2-7,TRBD1,TRBV11-2,TGTGCCAGCAGCTTAAAGGGACAGGCATTCTACGAGCAGTACTTC,CASSLKGQAFYEQYF
-,TRBJ1-5,-,TRBV4-1,TGCGCCAGCAGCCAAGCCCCCGGGGGAGTTGGCAATCAGCCCCAGCATTTT,CASSQAPGGVGNQPQHF
many,TRBJ1-1,-,TRBV6-5,TGTGCCAGCAGTTACCCCCTGAGGCGGACAGTTAACACTGAAGCTTTCTTT,CASSYPLRRTVNTEAFF
many,TRBJ2-5,TRBD2,TRBV7-8,TGTGCCAGCAGCCTGGGGGTAGCGGGCGACCAAGAGACCCAGTACTTC,CASSLGVAGDQETQYF
-,TRBJ2-1,-,TRBV12-3/TRBV12-4,TGTGCCAGCAGTTCTCCGGGAGAGGGCTACAATGAGCAGTTCTTC,CASSSPGEGYNEQFF
many,TRBJ1-5,-,TRBV12-3/TRBV12-4,TGTGCCAGCAGTGACGGGATCCCCGTTTATAGCAATCAGCCCCAGCATTTT,CASSDGIPVYSNQPQHF
many,TRBJ2-2,-,TRBV12-3/TRBV12-4,TGTGCCAGCAGTCCGATAAACACCGGGGAGCTGTTTTTT,CASSPINTGELFF